One sample yielded the 28 T cell receptor beta chains listed below, sequenced in a study of cytomegalovirus exposure and HLA in healthy donors. PCR was performed using 60 Vbeta and 13 Jbeta primers. Clones were sequenced by immunoSEQ multiplex PCR, and TCRdb holds only the in-frame ones, with some missing. Counted here are 250,000 to 350,000 clones, around 86% occurring once; the ten biggest clones make up 3.5% to 4%. Sequenced: PBMCs. Receptors were obtained from a man aged 35-49 years in good health and CMV-seropositive.

The rearrangement uses TRBV6-1 and TRBJ2-2, with 9 nucleotides matching TRBD1. CDR1 is MNHNS, CDR2 SASEGT, per germline. The CDR3 contains 15 residues. V lost 8 bases to trimming and J lost 2 bases; unmatched junction nucleotides: 6. The CDR3 loop is CASGGDRVNTGELFF. CDR3 in DNA: TGTGCCAGCGGGGGGGACAGGGTTAACACCGGGGAGCTGTTTTTT.

Concerning this clone: Germline is not matched at one junction end, which may reflect a read error. The chain links TRBV28 to TRBJ1-4; maybe TRBD1 (5 bases). The CDR3 covers 14 residues. Germline loops: CDR1 MDHEN, CDR2 SYDVKM. CDR3 DNA: TGTGTCAGCAGGCCCGGGGGGGTTAATGAAAAACTGTTTTTT. Residues: CVSRPGGVNEKLFF. Full variable domain (rest looked up from reference TRBV28 and TRBJ1-4): DVKVTQSSRYLVKRTGEKVFLECVQDMDHENMFWYRQDPGLGLRLIYFSYDVKMKEKGDIPEGYSVSREKKERFSLILESASTNQTSMYLCVSRPGGVNEKLFFGSGTQLSVL.

The rearrangement joins TRBV30 to TRBJ2-5, with TRBD1 matching over 7 bases. The end of the DNA fits TRBJ2-7 better, so the J call may be wrong. Germline lookup yields CDR1 GTSNPN and CDR2 SVGIG (reference sequence). The CDR3 has 13 residues. The CDR3 protein is CAWSWDSSYEQYF. The CDR3, as DNA: TGTGCCTGGAGCTGGGACAGCTCCTACGAGCAGTACTTC.

The V and J genes are TRBV4-2 and TRBJ2-1, with 11 nucleotides matching TRBD2. Germline V gene data show CDR1 as LGHNA and CDR2 as YNFKEQ. The V gene end was trimmed by 1 base and the J gene end by 6 bases; junction bases not matched to a gene: 5. CDR3 length: 16 amino acids. CDR3 amino acids: CASSQVAGGPLNEQFF. In nucleotides, the CDR3 is TGTGCCAGCAGCCAAGTAGCGGGAGGGCCTCTCAATGAGCAGTTCTTC.

V is TRBV11-2 and J is TRBJ2-1; D is uncertain. The CDR3 is 15 residues long. V lost 5 bases to trimming and J lost 8 bases, with 19 bases between them. CDR1 is SGHAT, CDR2 FQNNGV, per germline. The CDR3 nucleotides read TGTGCCAGCAGCGTCAATGGATACAGTTGGGATGAGCAGTTCTTC. It codes for CASSVNGYSWDEQFF.

V and J are TRBV5-1 and TRBJ2-3; TRBD2 agrees at 9 bases. Germline CDR1 SGHRS, CDR2 YFSETQ. CDR3 length: 16 amino acids. With V trimmed by 3 bases and J by 4 bases, 9 bases remained unmatched. The CDR3 bases are TGCGCCAGCAGCTCCCGTAGCGGGAGAGCTCCAGATACGCAGTATTTT. Protein product: CASSSRSGRAPDTQYF.

The chain is built from TRBV2 and TRBJ2-3; D ambiguous. The CDR3 contains 14 residues. From germline, CDR1 is SNHLY and CDR2 FYNNEI. V lost 1 base to trimming and J lost 2 bases, with 7 bases between them. As DNA, the CDR3 is TGTGCCAGCAGTGAAGTGGTAGTCACAGATACGCAGTATTTT. Translation gives CASSEVVVTDTQYF.

This clone was seen a single time. The chain recombines TRBV7-9 with TRBJ2-3; the match to TRBD2 covers 10 bases. The J segment lost 4 bases and the V segment lost 2 bases, leaving 6 bases of the junction unmatched. The CDR3 runs 16 residues. CDR1 is SEHNR and CDR2 is FQNEAQ in the germline V gene (reference sequence). CDR3 nucleotides: TGTGCCAGCAGCTTACTAGCGGGAGAGGGTGCAGATACGCAGTATTTT. Encoded protein: CASSLLAGEGADTQYF.

This chain links TRBV28 with TRBJ1-3; the D gene is possibly TRBD1 (6 bases). Trimming took off 4 bases at V and 0 bases at J, with 10 bases between the two ends. This CDR3 contains 15 residues. Germline CDR1 MDHEN, CDR2 SYDVKM. The CDR3 nucleotides are TGTGCCAGCAGTTCCCTACAGGGCTCTGGAAACACCATATATTTT. Translating it yields CASSSLQGSGNTIYF.

The rearrangement links TRBV2 to TRBJ1-5; a possible D gene is TRBD1 (5 bases). The CDR3 is 15 amino acids. Trimming pared 4 bases from V and 2 bases from J, leaving 12 bases between. Looked up from germline, CDR1 is SNHLY and CDR2 is FYNNEI. CDR3 loop: CASSVEGPGNQPQHF. Here the CDR3 DNA reads TGTGCCAGCAGTGTGGAGGGACCAGGCAATCAGCCCCAGCATTTT.

V usage is TRBV5-4 and J usage is TRBJ2-7, with 9 bases identical to TRBD2. Trimming took 1 base from V and 6 from J; bases not matched to a gene: 8. This CDR3 comprises 15 residues. Per the germline V gene, CDR1 is SGHNT and CDR2 is YYREEE (reference sequence). CDR3 in DNA: TGTGCCAGCAGCTTGCAACTAGCGGGCGGTGGCGAGCAGTACTTC. Translated, it gives CASSLQLAGGGEQYF.

The J gene is TRBJ1-1, the V gene TRBV19; tentative D call: TRBD1 (5 bases). V was cut by 5 bases and J by 7 bases, with 14 bases left in between. This CDR3 spans 13 amino acids. Germline CDR1 is LNHDA and CDR2 is SQIVND (reference sequence). The CDR3 nucleotides are TGTGCCAGTAGTTTCCAGGGCGTGGATGAAGCTTTCTTT. This translates into CASSFQGVDEAFF.

V is TRBV5-1 and J is TRBJ2-7; D unresolved. The germline V gene has CDR1 SGHRS and CDR2 YFSETQ. The ends were cut back, 4 bases at V and 1 base at J, with 6 bases in the middle. The CDR3 is 12 amino acids. This CDR3 reads CASSLESYEQYF. CDR3 sequence (DNA): TGCGCCAGCAGCCTAGAGTCCTACGAGCAGTACTTC.

The chain couples TRBV7-9 to TRBJ2-2; TRBD2 is a possible D gene (6 bases). The CDR3 runs 13 residues. V lost 4 bases, J lost 7 bases, and 10 bases lay in between. Germline V gives CDR1 SEHNR, CDR2 FQNEAQ (reference sequence). The CDR3 spells CASSWRVYGELFF. DNA of the CDR3: TGTGCCAGCAGCTGGAGGGTCTACGGGGAGCTGTTTTTT.

As to this clone: Other nucleotide sequences from this sample produce the same CDR3. The chain carries TRBV18 and TRBJ1-1; D remains ambiguous. This CDR3 comprises 12 residues. Germline lookup yields CDR1 KGHSH and CDR2 LQKENI. With 3 bases removed from V and 1 base from J, the gap between germline ends came to 3 bases. The CDR3 region has the DNA TGTGCCAGCTCACCCCAGAACACTGAAGCTTTCTTT. Its translation: CASSPQNTEAFF.

The chain couples TRBV5-1 to TRBJ1-1, with 9 bases fitting TRBD1. Germline V gives CDR1 SGHRS, CDR2 YFSETQ. CDR3 size: 15 residues. The V gene end was trimmed by 4 bases and the J gene end by 1 base; junction bases not matched to a gene: 5. CDR3 coding DNA: TGCGCCAGCAGCGGGGGGGACAGGGCGAACACTGAAGCTTTCTTT. It yields the protein CASSGGDRANTEAFF.

This chain joins TRBV19 and TRBJ2-1, with 14 bases identical to TRBD2. After removal of 8 bases from V and 8 bases from J, the junction contained 2 bases not matched to a gene. The CDR3 extends over 13 amino acids. Germline V gene lookup returns CDR1 LNHDA and CDR2 SQIVND (reference sequence). The CDR3 DNA sequence: TGTGCCAGTCGACTAGCGGGAGGGCATGAGCAGTTCTTC. Protein product: CASRLAGGHEQFF. Variable domain in full (rest from reference TRBV19 and TRBJ2-1): DGGITQSPKYLFRKEGQNVTLSCEQNLNHDAMYWYRQDPGQGLRLIYYSQIVNDFQKGDIAEGYSVSREKKESFPLTVTSAQKNPTAFYLCASRLAGGHEQFFGPGTRLTVL.

This clone has more than one count but fewer than ten. This chain links TRBV10-3 with TRBJ2-1; D ambiguous. The CDR3 is 12 residues long. V was cut by 0 bases and J by 7 bases, with 4 bases left in between. From germline, CDR1 is ENHRY and CDR2 SYGVKD. CDR3 region: CAISESENEQFF. As DNA, the CDR3 is TGTGCCATCAGTGAGTCCGAGAATGAGCAGTTCTTC.

The CDR3 nucleotides are TGTGCCAGCCTAGGACTAGCGGTCTACAATGAGCAGTTCTTC. It codes for CASLGLAVYNEQFF. This sequence joins TRBV5-6 and TRBJ2-1; 10 positions match TRBD2. CDR1 SGHDT and CDR2 YYEEEE come from the germline V gene. The CDR3 has 14 amino acids. The J segment lost 3 bases and the V segment lost 7 bases, leaving 4 bases of the junction unmatched. Based on the CDR3 plus reference TRBV5-6 and TRBJ2-1, the full variable domain is DAGVTQSPTHLIKTRGQQVTLRCSPKSGHDTVSWYQQALGQGPQFIFQYYEEEERQRGNFPDRFSGHQFPNYSSELNVNALLLGDSALYLCASLGLAVYNEQFFGPGTRLTVL.

The gene calls are TRBV20-1 and TRBJ2-5; 7 positions agree with TRBD2. V lost 6 bases to trimming and J lost 5 bases; unmatched junction nucleotides: 3. CDR1 DFQATT and CDR2 SNEGSKA come from the germline V gene (reference sequence). The CDR3 length is 11 residues. CDR3: CSARELETQYF. The CDR3 DNA is TGCAGTGCGCGGGAGTTGGAGACCCAGTACTTC.

The chain links TRBV27 to TRBJ2-7; 14 positions match TRBD2. Trimming cost V 6 bases and J 11 bases; bases outside gene matches: 15. The germline V gene encodes CDR1 MNHEY and CDR2 SMNVEV (reference sequence). CDR3 length: 16 amino acids. DNA for the CDR3: TGTGCCAGCAGCCGCTCGTCGACTAGCGGGAGGGCCAGGGAGTACTTC. Protein sequence: CASSRSSTSGRAREYF.

This clone has a handful of counts. This chain uses TRBV27 with TRBJ1-5; D not resolved. V lost 1 base and J 3 bases, leaving 4 bases between the germline ends. This CDR3 spans 13 amino acids. Germline V gene sequence: CDR1 MNHEY, CDR2 SMNVEV (reference sequence). CDR3 DNA sequence: TGTGCCAGCAGTTTATTTATCAATCAGCCCCAGCATTTT. This codes for CASSLFINQPQHF.

The V and J genes are TRBV5-4 and TRBJ2-2, with 13 bases that match TRBD2. The length of the CDR3 is 16 residues. Germline V gives CDR1 SGHNT, CDR2 YYREEE (reference sequence). Unmatched junction bases numbered 3, after V lost 2 bases and J lost 5 bases. This CDR3 reads CASSFPGLAGTGELFF. For the CDR3, the DNA is TGTGCCAGCAGCTTCCCGGGACTAGCGGGAACCGGGGAGCTGTTTTTT.

As for this clone: A junction end diverges from the germline sequence, so it may reflect a read error. This sample includes further DNA sequences coding for the same CDR3. The chain couples TRBV5-6 to TRBJ2-2; 10 bases line up with TRBD2. This CDR3 is built from 17 residues. The germline V gene encodes CDR1 SGHDT and CDR2 YYEEEE. CDR3 loop: CASSPLSGRAITGELFF. The CDR3 DNA reads as TGCGCCAGCAGCCCACTCAGCGGGAGGGCCATCACCGGGGAGCTGTTTTTT.

The chain links TRBV6-6 to TRBJ1-3; D possibly corresponds to TRBD1 (6 bases). Germline CDR1 and CDR2: MNHNY and SVGAGI (reference sequence). The germline V and J ends were trimmed by 6 bases and 4 bases, with 13 bases remaining between them. CDR3 size: 14 residues. DNA of the CDR3: TGTGCCAGCAGCACAGGGCTTAGCGGAAACACCATATATTTT. It encodes CASSTGLSGNTIYF.

The J gene is TRBJ1-2, the V gene TRBV6-1; 10 bases are shared with TRBD1. The CDR3 loop spans 14 amino acids. CDR1 is MNHNS, CDR2 SASEGT, per germline. The junction had 3 bases not matched to a gene; V was cut back by 6 bases and J by 2 bases. The CDR3 reads CASRAGQGNYGYTF. CDR3 nucleotide sequence: TGTGCCAGCAGAGCGGGACAGGGGAACTATGGCTACACCTTC.

To note about this clone: Other nucleotide sequences in the sample specify the same CDR3. The rearrangement uses TRBV4-2 and TRBJ2-3, with 13 bases aligning to TRBD2. The V and J ends lost 4 bases and 3 bases, in that order; junction bases with no gene match: 4. CDR1 LGHNA and CDR2 YNFKEQ come from the germline V gene. This CDR3 comprises 16 residues. CDR3 loop: CASSPRTSGSTDTQYF. Written as DNA, the CDR3 is TGTGCCAGCAGCCCCCGGACTAGCGGGAGTACAGATACGCAGTATTTT.

The V and J genes are TRBV28 and TRBJ2-1; D is uncertain. CDR1 is MDHEN and CDR2 is SYDVKM in the germline V gene. This CDR3 comprises 11 residues. V lost 7 bases and J lost 4, with 5 bases in between. CDR3 in amino acids: CASNLYNEQFF. The CDR3 DNA follows: TGTGCCAGCAACTTGTACAATGAGCAGTTCTTC.